Presented here are 2 T cell receptor beta chains from one specimen sequenced in a study of cytomegalovirus exposure and HLA in healthy donors. Sequencing used immunoSEQ multiplex PCR; TCRdb keeps in-frame clones, though not all of them. The sample lists 150,000 to 200,000 clones; roughly 90% were seen once. The sample was PBMCs. These receptors were taken from a woman aged 25 to 45 in good health and CMV-seronegative.

The rearrangement uses TRBV7-2 and TRBJ1-3; no reliable D call. The CDR3 covers 14 residues. CDR1 is SGHTA, CDR2 FQGNSA, per germline. V dropped 5 bases and J dropped 2 bases, with 10 bases sitting between them. CDR3 nucleotide sequence: TGTGCCAGCAGCCACCCAATAACTGGAAACACCATATATTTT. Amino acids: CASSHPITGNTIYF.

On this clone: A junction end diverges from the germline sequence, so it may reflect a read error. V and J are TRBV30 and TRBJ1-1; D not resolved. Germline lookup yields CDR1 GTSNPN and CDR2 SVGIG (reference sequence). The CDR3 extends over 11 amino acids. CDR3 coding DNA: TGTGCCTGGGAACGGGATACTGGAGCTTTCTTT. The encoded protein is CAWERDTGAFF.